One and the same sample provided the 23 T cell receptor beta chains below, sequenced in a study of blood T cell repertoires in COVID-19. The data were produced by immunoSEQ multiplex PCR, yet TCRdb's version contains in-frame clones alone and is incomplete. The sample lists about 330,000 clones, about 82% occurring once. The sequenced material came from peripheral blood. Receptor source: a woman aged 50 to 60 with acute or convalescent COVID-19.

This chain joins TRBV12-3 or TRBV12-4 and TRBJ2-7, with TRBD2 identical over 8 bases. The CDR3 has 13 amino acids. J gave up 5 bases and V 6 bases, and 6 bases lay outside the gene matches. The CDR3 protein is CASRSGTSNEQYF. In DNA, the CDR3 is TGTGCCAGCAGGTCCGGGACTAGTAACGAGCAGTACTTC.

The gene calls are TRBV19 and TRBJ1-6; 9 bases map to TRBD1. CDR1 LNHDA and CDR2 SQIVND come from the germline V gene (reference sequence). The CDR3 length is 15 residues. The junction had 12 bases not matched to a gene; V was cut back by 6 bases and J by 12 bases. The CDR3 DNA reads TGTGCCAGTAGCCGCACGACAGGGGGGGACTTACCCCTCCACTTT. Its translation is CASSRTTGGDLPLHF.

The chain couples TRBV27 to TRBJ2-7; TRBD1 is a possible D gene (6 bases). Per the germline V gene, CDR1 is MNHEY and CDR2 is SMNVEV (reference sequence). This CDR3 is 13 amino acids long. V was clipped by 6 bases and J by 3 bases, with 12 bases between them. The CDR3 DNA follows: TGTGCCAGCAGGGCCACAGGGTTCTACGAGCAGTACTTC. Translated, it gives CASRATGFYEQYF.

The CDR3 bases are TGTGCCAGCAGCCAAGATACAGGGACCTTGACCGGGGAGCTGTTTTTT. It specifies CASSQDTGTLTGELFF. The chain has TRBV14 and TRBJ2-2, with D possibly matching TRBD1 (6 bases). CDR1 is SGHDN, CDR2 FVKESK, per germline. The CDR3 length is 16 residues. Trimming stripped 0 bases from V and 5 bases from J, with 13 bases between. The full variable domain, its missing parts supplied by reference TRBV14 and TRBJ2-2, is EAGVTQFPSHSVIEKGQTVTLRCDPISGHDNLYWYRRVMGKEIKFLLHFVKESKQDESGMPNNRFLAERTGGTYSTLKVQPAELEDSGVYFCASSQDTGTLTGELFFGEGSRLTVL.

The chain recombines TRBV18 with TRBJ1-5; 8 nucleotides line up with TRBD1. This CDR3 is 14 amino acids long. J lost 3 bases, V lost 3 bases, and 1 base had no gene match. Per the germline V gene, CDR1 is KGHSH and CDR2 is LQKENI. CDR3 amino acids: CASSPDRVNQPQHF. The CDR3 DNA is TGTGCCAGCTCACCGGACAGGGTCAATCAGCCCCAGCATTTT.

This clone was seen only once. The chain couples TRBV7-3 to TRBJ2-5, with D perhaps matching TRBD2 (6 bases). The CDR3 is made up of 13 amino acids. Germline-derived CDR1 and CDR2 are SGHTA and FQGTGA. The ends were cut back, 0 bases at V and 4 bases at J, with 6 bases in the middle. The CDR3 spells CASSLTGGETQYF. In DNA, the CDR3 is TGTGCCAGCAGCTTAACGGGGGGAGAGACCCAGTACTTC.

The chain joins TRBV7-2 to TRBJ2-5; 7 bases are shared with TRBD2. CDR3 length: 15 residues. In germline, CDR1 is SGHTA, CDR2 FQGNSA. V dropped 5 bases and J dropped 4; count of bases not matched to a gene: 10. The CDR3 region is CASSPRWGGGETQYF. The CDR3 nucleotides read TGTGCCAGCAGCCCCAGGTGGGGGGGTGGAGAGACCCAGTACTTC.

V and J are TRBV3-1 (or the pseudogene TRBV3-2) and TRBJ2-3; 8 nucleotides match TRBD1. J was trimmed by 5 bases and V by 5 bases; bases with no gene match: 9. Germline V gene sequence: CDR1 LGHDT, CDR2 YNNKEL (reference sequence). CDR3 length: 15 amino acids. CDR3 sequence reads: CASSTDRGEGDTQYF. For the CDR3, the DNA is TGTGCCAGCAGCACCGACAGGGGTGAGGGAGATACGCAGTATTTT.

This sequence joins TRBV28 and TRBJ2-1; TRBD2 is a possible D gene (5 bases). The V and J ends lost 3 bases and 1 base respectively, with 10 bases between them. CDR3 length: 15 residues. Germline V gene lookup returns CDR1 MDHEN and CDR2 SYDVKM. The CDR3 nucleotides are TGTGCCAGCAGTTTCCCGCGGGTTTCCTACAATGAGCAGTTCTTC. Its translation: CASSFPRVSYNEQFF.

A note on this clone: An end of the junction differs from the germline gene, which may be a read error. The chain combines TRBV7-7 with TRBJ2-1; 9 nucleotides agree with TRBD1. CDR3 length: 15 residues. Looked up from germline, CDR1 is SSHAT and CDR2 is FNYEAQ (reference sequence). As DNA, the CDR3 is TGTGCTAGCAGCTTAGGGGGGACAGGGTTGAATGAGCAGTTCTTC. It translates to CASSLGGTGLNEQFF.

The chain links TRBV28 to TRBJ2-7; 10 bases are a match to TRBD1. Germline V gene data show CDR1 as MDHEN and CDR2 as SYDVKM. This CDR3 spans 14 amino acids. V dropped 4 bases and J dropped 4; count of bases not matched to a gene: 4. In DNA form, the CDR3 reads TGTGCCAGCAGTTCTGGGACAGGGGTATACGAGCAGTACTTC. This sequence encodes CASSSGTGVYEQYF.

CDR3 bases: TGTGCCTGGAGTGGGTTCCGTTCTAGGCAGTACTTC. Encoded protein: CAWSGFRSRQYF. The genes are TRBV30 and TRBJ2-7; D gene uncertain. The V end was cut by 1 base, the J end by 9 bases, with 13 bases between. The CDR3 consists of 12 residues. Germline assignment: CDR1 GTSNPN and CDR2 SVGIG (reference sequence). The variable domain in full, completed from reference TRBV30 and TRBJ2-7, reads SQTIHQWPATLVQPVGSPLSLECTVEGTSNPNLYWYRQAAGRGLQLLFYSVGIGQISSEVPQNLSASRPQDRQFILSSKKLLLSDSGFYLCAWSGFRSRQYFGPGTRLTVT.

The chain employs TRBV10-3 and TRBJ2-5; 7 nucleotides match TRBD1. The germline gives CDR1 ENHRY, CDR2 SYGVKD. V was pared by 5 bases and J by 1 base, with 4 bases of the junction left unmatched. The CDR3 sequence is 14 residues long. CDR3 sequence: CAISTGEAQETQYF. The CDR3 DNA is TGTGCCATCAGTACAGGGGAAGCCCAAGAGACCCAGTACTTC.

This clone was counted a few times. This chain joins TRBV7-2 and TRBJ1-5; D gene unclear. The CDR3 covers 13 residues. Trimming left V 0 bases short and J 6 bases short, with 6 bases between. The V gene's germline CDR1 is SGHTA and CDR2 FQGNSA. CDR3 loop: CASSLAYIQPQHF. The CDR3 DNA reads TGTGCCAGCAGCTTAGCTTACATTCAGCCCCAGCATTTT.

The genes are TRBV28 and TRBJ1-4; 7 bases map to TRBD1. V lost 2 bases and J lost 0; bases outside the gene matches: 6. CDR3 length: 17 residues. Germline CDR1 MDHEN, CDR2 SYDVKM. The CDR3 spells CASSLLGTVATNEKLFF. For the CDR3, the DNA is TGTGCCAGCAGTTTACTCGGGACAGTTGCAACTAATGAAAAACTGTTTTTT.

A single count supports this clone. The J gene is TRBJ2-5, the V gene TRBV20-1, with a weak D call TRBD1 (7 bases). Germline assignment: CDR1 DFQATT and CDR2 SNEGSKA (reference sequence). The CDR3 spans 11 residues. The CDR3 sequence: CGGTDQETQYF. The CDR3 nucleotides are TGCGGGGGGACAGACCAAGAGACCCAGTACTTC.

This chain connects TRBV28 to TRBJ1-1; 9 bases match TRBD1. This CDR3 region has 16 residues. Germline V gives CDR1 MDHEN, CDR2 SYDVKM. V gave up 4 bases and J gave up 0 bases; unmatched junction bases: 6. The CDR3 region has the DNA TGTGCCAGCAGTTCCGGGACAGGGATTTTGAACACTGAAGCTTTCTTT. Its protein is CASSSGTGILNTEAFF.

CDR3 in DNA: TGTGCCAGCTCACACAGGACTAGCGGGACCCAAGAGACCCAGTACTTC. Translated: CASSHRTSGTQETQYF. The gene calls are TRBV18 and TRBJ2-5, with 12 bases aligning to TRBD2. Germline assignment: CDR1 KGHSH and CDR2 LQKENI. The CDR3 is 16 amino acids. V dropped 4 bases and J dropped 1; count of bases not matched to a gene: 4.

DNA for the CDR3: TGTGCCAGCAGTTACAGGCTAGCGACTGCTTACGAGCAGTACTTC. Its translation is CASSYRLATAYEQYF. The V call is TRBV6-2 or TRBV6-3, the J call TRBJ2-7; D might be TRBD2 (6 bases). The CDR3 contains 15 residues. Germline-derived CDR1 and CDR2 are MNHEY and SVGEGT. V lost 2 bases and J lost 4, with 15 bases in between.

This chain links TRBV9 with TRBJ2-1, with D unresolved. Trimming left V 3 bases short and J 8 bases short, with 12 bases between. CDR1 SGDLS and CDR2 YYNGEE come from the germline V gene. The CDR3 is 13 residues long. CDR3: CASSGVPRHEQFF. The CDR3 DNA is TGTGCCAGCAGCGGCGTACCTCGTCATGAGCAGTTCTTC.

This clone was seen just once. The chain links TRBV7-2 to TRBJ1-2, with 7 bases fitting TRBD1. The CDR3 covers 14 residues. Looked up from germline, CDR1 is SGHTA and CDR2 is FQGNSA. V lost 4 bases and J lost 5; bases outside the gene matches: 7. CDR3 amino acids: CASSSSDRNYGYTF. The CDR3 coding sequence is TGTGCCAGCAGCTCCTCGGACAGGAATTATGGCTACACCTTC.

The chain has TRBV6-5 and TRBJ1-1, with D uncertain. CDR3 length: 13 residues. The germline gives CDR1 MNHEY, CDR2 SVGAGI. Trimming removed 6 bases from V and 2 bases from J, with 10 bases in between. CDR3 region: CASRLDPNTEAFF. CDR3 bases: TGTGCCAGCAGACTCGATCCTAACACTGAAGCTTTCTTT.

The chain uses TRBV6-5 and TRBJ2-7, with D uncertain. Germline values: CDR1 MNHEY, CDR2 SVGAGI. With 8 bases removed from V and 2 bases from J, the gap between germline ends came to 13 bases. This CDR3 is built from 13 residues. CDR3 in amino acids: CASRPLTAYEQYF. The CDR3 nucleotides are TGTGCCAGCCGTCCACTAACTGCCTACGAGCAGTACTTC.